This T cell receptor (beta chain) originates from a study of blood T cell repertoires in COVID-19. Across the study: Acute-phase and convalescent COVID-19 samples originated in the United States, Italy and Spain.

In the original processing: Reference gene primer amplification gave estimated nucleated cell counts. The protocol was immunoSEQ multiplex PCR, while the TCRdb copy is restricted to in-frame clones and leaves out a portion. V, J and clone size were drawn from that table, and D and trimming were deduced from the DNA. The sample has over 30,000 clones, around 90% seen once. Trimming cost V 4 bases and J 2 bases; bases outside gene matches: 8. From germline, CDR1 is SGHDT and CDR2 YYEEEE. The length of the CDR3 is 15 residues. This clonotype was sampled from a man older than 75 with acute or convalescent COVID-19. This chain joins TRBV5-6 and TRBJ2-7, with 8 positions matching TRBD1. Sequences were obtained from peripheral blood. DNA of the CDR3: TGTGCCAGCAGCCGGGATTTCAGGGGGCCCTACGAGCAGTACTTC. It specifies CASSRDFRGPYEQYF.